Reported below is one T cell receptor beta chain. This clone was seen only a few times. Its antigen is still unknown. No qualities accompany the bases; no much larger clone lies one base away. The data derive from a study of beta chain features in type 1 diabetes (dated by TCRdb to the late 2010s). Regarding the complete study: Mean age, gender distribution, total cell number and subset yield were not different between patients and healthy donors. Across all samples, some 99 million sorted cells were examined, and cell number per subset correlated strongly with RNA yield. In the study, TCRB repertoires of sorted circulating CD4+ T cell subsets from recently diagnosed type 1 diabetes patients were compared with those of matched healthy donors. Regulatory and stem cell-like memory subsets were obtained from only 8 patients and roughly 8 healthy donors, while naive and central memory subsets were obtained from all 28 donors. Points the paper makes about the study in general: HLA sub-analyses involved small numbers of individuals, so any influence of HLA type on TCRB rearrangement remained unresolved. PCR may preferentially amplify shorter templates, but because patient and control samples were amplified and corrected together, any resulting skew would affect both groups equally. Naive, central memory and regulatory TCRB repertoires appeared more similar among patients than among healthy donors. Fewer insertions and more nucleotide deletions at VDJ recombination sites were observed in patients with type 1 diabetes, implying thymic rearrangement abnormalities. Type 1 diabetes patients showed a moderate but significant shortening of TCRB CDR3 length in all four CD4+ subsets. Sequencing cDNA rather than genomic DNA could over-represent highly expressing activated cells, although activation and CD3 levels did not differ between groups.

A single peripheral blood draw of around 100 mL on average was collected from each donor into heparinised tubes. Naive, central memory, regulatory and stem cell-like memory CD4+ T cells were sorted on a BD FACSAria II using a panel including CD45RO, CCR7, CD25, CD127, CD95 and CD27. All sorted populations exceeded 95% purity. Right away, PBMCs were isolated by Lymphoprep density gradient centrifugation and were stained directly, with no culture step. So that batch effects would be minimized, each experiment stained and sorted samples in pairs, pairing one healthy donor with one patient. V sheds 4 bases and J sheds 9 bases, leaving 11 bases between their ends. From the germline V gene, CDR1 is SGDLS and CDR2 is YYNGEE. The CDR3 runs 12 amino acids, cysteine and phenylalanine included. Only CDR3 DNA is held: 36 bases, read in frame from base 1. The High Capacity cDNA Reverse Transcription Kit was used to reverse transcribe all of the isolated RNA, meaning that expressed TCRB transcripts were what got sequenced. Naive, central memory and regulatory T cell samples underwent deep immunoSEQ sequencing, averaging around 4 million total reads per sample. Sorted cells were lysed in RLT buffer and RNA was extracted with DNase-treated RNeasy Micro or Mini kits, depending on cell number. Each cell subset was processed on its own to prevent cross-contamination, while patient and healthy donor samples were processed together. The immunoSEQ multiplex PCR was used to amplify TCRB sequences from cDNA, generating 87-bp fragments that spanned the CDR3 region. Amplicons were sequenced on the Illumina HiSeq platform. In the authors' own workflow: PCR bias was corrected computationally using synthetic template baselines, and reads within Hamming distance 2 were collapsed, with unmergeable singletons discarded. Reads were aligned to IMGT to assign V, D and J genes, CDR3 length, and insertions or deletions at six rearrangement sites. Within each subset, clonotype counts were normalized to the number of sorted cells before true diversity and Gini coefficients were calculated with the tcR R package. The overlap coefficient, calculated on TCRB nucleotide sequences, was used to quantify repertoire sharing. Out-of-frame TCRB sequences from naive cells were analyzed as a proxy for the pre-selection repertoire. This immuneACCESS table, as held by TCRdb, lists in-frame sequences with V and J called but not all clones. Of the missing ones, under half trace to an unresolved V gene in checked studies; the others have no known cause. The DNA gave D and trimming, while V, J and clone size come from that table. Counted in this sample were approximately 330,000 clones; approximately 10% of them appeared once. Around 0.015% of the sample rests with the top ten.

The sequence was collected from a woman under 40 in good health. The sequencing input was naive CD4+ T cells from blood. The sample's cell subset or site label, decoded: true naive CD4+ T cells. The V and J genes are TRBV9 and TRBJ2-1, with a tentative D gene TRBD2 over 5 matching bases. The DNA sequence is as follows: TGTGCCAGCAGCCCGACACTAGGTGAGCAGTTCTTC. This yields the protein CASSPTLGEQFF.